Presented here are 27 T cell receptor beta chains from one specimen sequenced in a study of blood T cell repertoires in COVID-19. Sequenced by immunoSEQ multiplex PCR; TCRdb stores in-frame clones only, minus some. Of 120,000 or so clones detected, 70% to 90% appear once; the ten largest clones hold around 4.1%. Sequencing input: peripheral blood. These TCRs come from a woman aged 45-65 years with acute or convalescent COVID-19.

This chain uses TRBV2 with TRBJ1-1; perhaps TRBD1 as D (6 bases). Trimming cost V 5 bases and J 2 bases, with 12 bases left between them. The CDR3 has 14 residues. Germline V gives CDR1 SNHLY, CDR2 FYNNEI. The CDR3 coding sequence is TGTGCCAGCAGTACCGGGGGGCTTAACACTGAAGCTTTCTTT. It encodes CASSTGGLNTEAFF.

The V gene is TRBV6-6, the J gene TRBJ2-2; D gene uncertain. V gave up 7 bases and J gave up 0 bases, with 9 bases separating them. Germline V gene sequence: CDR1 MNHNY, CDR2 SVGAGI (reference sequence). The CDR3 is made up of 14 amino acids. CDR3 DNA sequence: TGTGCCAGCATACAGACCTCGAACACCGGGGAGCTGTTTTTT. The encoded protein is CASIQTSNTGELFF.

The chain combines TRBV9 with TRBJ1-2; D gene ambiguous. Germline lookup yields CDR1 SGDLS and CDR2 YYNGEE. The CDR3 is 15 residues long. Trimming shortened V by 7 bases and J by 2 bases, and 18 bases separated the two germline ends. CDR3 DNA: TGTGCCAGCTCTGTGGAGGACGGGAAGAACTATGGCTACACCTTC. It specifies CASSVEDGKNYGYTF.

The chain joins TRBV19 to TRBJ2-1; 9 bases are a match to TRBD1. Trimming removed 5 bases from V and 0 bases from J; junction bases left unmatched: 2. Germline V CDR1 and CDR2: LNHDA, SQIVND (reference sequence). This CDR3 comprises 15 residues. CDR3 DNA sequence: TGTGCCAGTAGTGCGGACAGGGGCTCCTACAATGAGCAGTTCTTC. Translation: CASSADRGSYNEQFF. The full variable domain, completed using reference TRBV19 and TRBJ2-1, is DGGITQSPKYLFRKEGQNVTLSCEQNLNHDAMYWYRQDPGQGLRLIYYSQIVNDFQKGDIAEGYSVSREKKESFPLTVTSAQKNPTAFYLCASSADRGSYNEQFFGPGTRLTVL.

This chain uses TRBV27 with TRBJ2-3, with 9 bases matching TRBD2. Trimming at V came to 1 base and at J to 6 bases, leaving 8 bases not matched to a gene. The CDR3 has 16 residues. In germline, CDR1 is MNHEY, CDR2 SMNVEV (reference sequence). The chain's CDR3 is CASSLLGTSHKDTQYF. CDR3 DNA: TGTGCCAGCAGTTTATTGGGGACTAGCCACAAGGATACGCAGTATTTT.

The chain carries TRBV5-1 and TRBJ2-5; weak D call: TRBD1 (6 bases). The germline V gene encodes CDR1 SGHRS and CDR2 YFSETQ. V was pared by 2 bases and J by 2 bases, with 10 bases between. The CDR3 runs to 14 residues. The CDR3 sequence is CASSLGQGQETQYF. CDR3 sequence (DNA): TGCGCCAGCAGCTTAGGTCAGGGGCAAGAGACCCAGTACTTC.

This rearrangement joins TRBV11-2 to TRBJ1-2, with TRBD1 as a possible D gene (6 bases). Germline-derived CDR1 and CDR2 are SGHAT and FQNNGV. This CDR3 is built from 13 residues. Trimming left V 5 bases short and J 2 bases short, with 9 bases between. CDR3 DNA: TGTGCCAGCAGCGTCACAGGGAACTATGGCTACACCTTC. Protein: CASSVTGNYGYTF.

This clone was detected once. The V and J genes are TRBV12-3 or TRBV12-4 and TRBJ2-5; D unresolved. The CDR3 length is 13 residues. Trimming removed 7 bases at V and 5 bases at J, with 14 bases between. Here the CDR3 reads CASTSTATETQYF. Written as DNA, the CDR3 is TGTGCCAGCACCTCCACTGCCACGGAGACCCAGTACTTC.

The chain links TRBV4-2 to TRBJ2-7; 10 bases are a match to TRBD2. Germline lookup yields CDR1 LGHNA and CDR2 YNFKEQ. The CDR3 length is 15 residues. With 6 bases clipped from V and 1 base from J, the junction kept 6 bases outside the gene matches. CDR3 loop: CASRATGLASYEQYF. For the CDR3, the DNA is TGTGCCAGCAGAGCGACGGGACTAGCGTCCTACGAGCAGTACTTC.

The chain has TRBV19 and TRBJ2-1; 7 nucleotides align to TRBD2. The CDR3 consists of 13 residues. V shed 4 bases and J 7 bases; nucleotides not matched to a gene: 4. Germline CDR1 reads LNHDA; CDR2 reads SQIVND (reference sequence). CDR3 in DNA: TGTGCCAGTAGTACCATTAGCGGGAATGAGCAGTTCTTC. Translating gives CASSTISGNEQFF.

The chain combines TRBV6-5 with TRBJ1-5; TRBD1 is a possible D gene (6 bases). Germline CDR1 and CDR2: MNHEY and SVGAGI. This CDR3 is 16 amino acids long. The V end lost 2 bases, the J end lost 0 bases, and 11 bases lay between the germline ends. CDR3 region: CASSYGDTYSNQPQHF. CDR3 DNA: TGTGCCAGCAGTTACGGGGACACCTATAGCAATCAGCCCCAGCATTTT.

The CDR3 nucleotides read TGTGCCAGCATAGCCCCCCACAGGGGGCGCGGAACTTTCTTT. This encodes CASIAPHRGRGTFF. The chain is built from TRBV19 and TRBJ1-1, with 9 bases identical to TRBD1. J lost 12 bases, V lost 9 bases, and 17 bases had no gene match. In germline, CDR1 is LNHDA, CDR2 SQIVND (reference sequence). The CDR3 is 14 residues long.

CDR3 residues: CSLQGSTEAFF. Written as DNA, the CDR3 is TGCAGCTTGCAGGGTAGCACTGAAGCTTTCTTT. This chain uses TRBV29-1 with TRBJ1-1, with D possibly being TRBD1 (5 bases). Germline V CDR1 and CDR2: SQVTM, ANQGSEA. This CDR3 spans 11 amino acids. V lost 8 bases to trimming and J lost 4 bases, with 11 bases between them.

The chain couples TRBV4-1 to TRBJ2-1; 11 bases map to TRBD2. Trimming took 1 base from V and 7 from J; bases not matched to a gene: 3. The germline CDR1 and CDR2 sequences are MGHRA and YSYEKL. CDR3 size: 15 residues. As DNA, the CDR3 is TGCGCCAGCAGCCAAGCTCGGACTAGCGGGAATGAGCAGTTCTTC. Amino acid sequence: CASSQARTSGNEQFF.

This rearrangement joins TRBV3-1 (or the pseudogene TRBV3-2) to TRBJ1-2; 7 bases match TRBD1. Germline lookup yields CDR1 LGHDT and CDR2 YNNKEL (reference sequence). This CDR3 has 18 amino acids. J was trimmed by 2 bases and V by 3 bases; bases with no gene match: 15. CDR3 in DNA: TGTGCCAGCAGCCACCTAAGACAGGGCAGAACCCCAAACTATGGCTACACCTTC. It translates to CASSHLRQGRTPNYGYTF.

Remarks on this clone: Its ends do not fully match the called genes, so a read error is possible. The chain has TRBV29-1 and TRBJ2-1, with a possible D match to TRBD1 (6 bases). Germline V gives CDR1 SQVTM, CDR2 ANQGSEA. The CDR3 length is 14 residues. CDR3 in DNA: TGCAGCGTTGAAGACGCTGTAATAGCAACAGGGAAGATCTTC. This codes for CSVEDAVIATGKIF.

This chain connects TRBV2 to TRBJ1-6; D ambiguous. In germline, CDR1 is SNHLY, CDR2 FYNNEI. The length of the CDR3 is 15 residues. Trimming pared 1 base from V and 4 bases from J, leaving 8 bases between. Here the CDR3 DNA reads TGTGCCAGCAGTGAAGACAGCCGGTATAATTCACCCCTCCACTTT. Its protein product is CASSEDSRYNSPLHF.

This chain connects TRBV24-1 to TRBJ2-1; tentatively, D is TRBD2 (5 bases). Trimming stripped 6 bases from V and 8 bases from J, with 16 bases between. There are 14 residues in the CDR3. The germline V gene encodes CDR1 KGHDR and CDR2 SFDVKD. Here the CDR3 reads CATSPAGTQDEQFF. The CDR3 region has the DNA TGTGCCACCAGTCCCGCGGGCACCCAGGATGAGCAGTTCTTC.

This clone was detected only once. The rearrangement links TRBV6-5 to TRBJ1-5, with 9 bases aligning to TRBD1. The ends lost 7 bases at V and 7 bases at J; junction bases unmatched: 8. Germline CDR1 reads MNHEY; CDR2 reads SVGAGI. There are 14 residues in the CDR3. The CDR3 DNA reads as TGTGCCAGCAATCAACAGGGGGCAGAACAGCCCCAGCATTTT. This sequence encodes CASNQQGAEQPQHF.

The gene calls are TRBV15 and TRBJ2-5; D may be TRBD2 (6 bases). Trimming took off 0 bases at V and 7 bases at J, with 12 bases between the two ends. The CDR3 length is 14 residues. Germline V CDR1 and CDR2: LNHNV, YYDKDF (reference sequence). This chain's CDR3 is CATSRDGGVRTQYF. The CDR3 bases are TGTGCCACCAGCAGAGATGGCGGGGTCCGGACCCAGTACTTC.

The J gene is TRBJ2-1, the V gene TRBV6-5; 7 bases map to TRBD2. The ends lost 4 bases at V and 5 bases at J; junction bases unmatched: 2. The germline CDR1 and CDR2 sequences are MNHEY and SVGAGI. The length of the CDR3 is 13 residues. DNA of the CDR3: TGTGCCAGCAGTTCTAGCGGCCACAATGAGCAGTTCTTC. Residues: CASSSSGHNEQFF.

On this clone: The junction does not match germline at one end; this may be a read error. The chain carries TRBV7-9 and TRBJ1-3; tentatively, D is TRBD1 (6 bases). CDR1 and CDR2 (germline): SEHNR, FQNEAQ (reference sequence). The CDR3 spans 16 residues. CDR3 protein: CASSAEPWTAGNTMYF. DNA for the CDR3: TGTGCCAGCAGCGCCGAACCCTGGACAGCGGGAAACACCATGTATTTT.

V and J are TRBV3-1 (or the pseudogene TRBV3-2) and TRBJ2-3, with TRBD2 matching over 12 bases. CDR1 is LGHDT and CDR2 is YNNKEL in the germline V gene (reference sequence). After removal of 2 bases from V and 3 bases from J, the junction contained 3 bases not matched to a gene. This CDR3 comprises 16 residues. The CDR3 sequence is CASSQKTSGRTDTQYF. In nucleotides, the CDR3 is TGTGCCAGCAGCCAAAAGACTAGCGGGAGAACAGATACGCAGTATTTT.

This CDR3 reads CATSRDYSSRYEQYF. CDR3 bases: TGTGCCACCAGCAGAGATTATTCTAGCCGCTACGAGCAGTACTTC. V gene TRBV15 combines with J gene TRBJ2-7; perhaps TRBD2 as D (5 bases). This CDR3 has 15 amino acids. Germline-derived CDR1 and CDR2 are LNHNV and YYDKDF (reference sequence). V lost 0 bases to trimming and J lost 3 bases, with 12 bases between them.

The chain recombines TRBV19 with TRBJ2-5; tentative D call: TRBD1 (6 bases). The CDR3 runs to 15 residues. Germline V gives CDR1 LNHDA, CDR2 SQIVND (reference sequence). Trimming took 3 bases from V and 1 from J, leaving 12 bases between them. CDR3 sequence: CASSIGQDSQETQYF. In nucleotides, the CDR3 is TGTGCCAGTAGTATCGGGCAGGACAGCCAAGAGACCCAGTACTTC.

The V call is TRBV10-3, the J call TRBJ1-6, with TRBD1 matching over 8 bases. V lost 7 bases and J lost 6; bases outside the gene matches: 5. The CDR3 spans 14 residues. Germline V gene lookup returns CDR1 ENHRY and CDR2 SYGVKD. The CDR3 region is CAITTGQVNSPLHF. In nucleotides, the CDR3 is TGTGCCATCACAACGGGACAGGTTAATTCACCCCTCCACTTT.

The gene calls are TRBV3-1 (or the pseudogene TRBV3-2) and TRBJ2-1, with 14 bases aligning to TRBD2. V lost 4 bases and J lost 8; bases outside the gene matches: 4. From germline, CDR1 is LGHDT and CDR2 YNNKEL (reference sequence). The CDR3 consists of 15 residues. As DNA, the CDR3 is TGTGCCAGCAGCCTCCCGGGACTAGCGGGAGATGAGCAGTTCTTC. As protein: CASSLPGLAGDEQFF.